The clone carrying this T cell receptor beta chain was observed a single time. Its antigen is unidentified. The data were obtained in a study of regulatory T cells. Trimming removed 5 bases from V and 0 bases from J; junction bases left unmatched: 5. This CDR3 has 15 amino acids. The V gene's germline CDR1 is SNHLY and CDR2 FYNNEI. Amplification used 52 TRBV primers and 13 TRBJ primers. Profiling relied on immunoSEQ multiplex PCR, and the TCRdb table lists in-frame clones only, not all of them. This table holds 25,000 to 40,000 clones, 93% found once. Points from the study as a whole: Regulatory T cells showed the strongest V-J pair restriction and V/J gene skewing among patient repertoires. In CD3G-deficient patients, conventional CD4+ T cells were enriched for hydrophobic CDR3 residues at positions 6 and 7.

V is TRBV2 and J is TRBJ1-1, with 8 bases fitting TRBD1. The sequence derives from a child younger than 10 with CD3G deficiency. Sequenced sample: conventional CD4+ T cells sorted from blood. The CDR3 nucleotides are TGTGCCAGCAGTCGACAGGGGCCACTGAACACTGAAGCTTTCTTT. Its translation: CASSRQGPLNTEAFF.